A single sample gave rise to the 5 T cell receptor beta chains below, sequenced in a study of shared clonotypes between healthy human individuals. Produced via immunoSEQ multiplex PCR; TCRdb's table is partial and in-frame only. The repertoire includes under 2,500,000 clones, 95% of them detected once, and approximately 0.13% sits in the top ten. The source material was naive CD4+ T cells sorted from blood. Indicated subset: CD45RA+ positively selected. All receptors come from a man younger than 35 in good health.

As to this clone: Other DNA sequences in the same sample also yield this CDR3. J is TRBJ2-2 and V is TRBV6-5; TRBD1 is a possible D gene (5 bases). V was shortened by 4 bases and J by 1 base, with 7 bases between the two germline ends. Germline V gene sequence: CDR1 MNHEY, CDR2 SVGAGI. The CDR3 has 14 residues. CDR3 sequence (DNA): TGTGCCAGCAGTTCTACAGGGAACACCGGGGAGCTGTTTTTT. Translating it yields CASSSTGNTGELFF.

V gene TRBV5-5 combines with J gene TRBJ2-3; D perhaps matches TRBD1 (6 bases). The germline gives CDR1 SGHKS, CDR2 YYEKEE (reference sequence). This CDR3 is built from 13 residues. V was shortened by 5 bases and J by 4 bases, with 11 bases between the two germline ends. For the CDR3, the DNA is TGTGCCAGCAGTCAAGGACAGTCAGATACGCAGTATTTT. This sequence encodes CASSQGQSDTQYF.

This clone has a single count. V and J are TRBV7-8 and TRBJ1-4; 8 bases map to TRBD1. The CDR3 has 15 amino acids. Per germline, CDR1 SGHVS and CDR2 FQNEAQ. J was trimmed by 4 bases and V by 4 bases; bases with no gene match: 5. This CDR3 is CASSSQGADNEKLFF. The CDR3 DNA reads TGTGCCAGCAGCTCCCAGGGGGCGGATAATGAAAAACTGTTTTTT.

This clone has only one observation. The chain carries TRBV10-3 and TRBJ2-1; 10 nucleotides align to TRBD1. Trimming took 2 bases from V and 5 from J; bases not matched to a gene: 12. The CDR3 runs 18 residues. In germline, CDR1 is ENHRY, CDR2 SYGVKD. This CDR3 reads CAISEGAYRQGAHNEQFF. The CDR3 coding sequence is TGTGCCATCAGTGAGGGGGCTTATAGACAGGGGGCACACAATGAGCAGTTCTTC.

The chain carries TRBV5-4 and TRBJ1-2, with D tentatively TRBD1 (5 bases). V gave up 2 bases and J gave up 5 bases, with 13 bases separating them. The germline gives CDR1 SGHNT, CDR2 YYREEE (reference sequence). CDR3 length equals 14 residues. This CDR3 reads CASSFRGEVYGYTF. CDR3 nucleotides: TGTGCCAGCAGCTTTCGGGGGGAGGTTTATGGCTACACCTTC.